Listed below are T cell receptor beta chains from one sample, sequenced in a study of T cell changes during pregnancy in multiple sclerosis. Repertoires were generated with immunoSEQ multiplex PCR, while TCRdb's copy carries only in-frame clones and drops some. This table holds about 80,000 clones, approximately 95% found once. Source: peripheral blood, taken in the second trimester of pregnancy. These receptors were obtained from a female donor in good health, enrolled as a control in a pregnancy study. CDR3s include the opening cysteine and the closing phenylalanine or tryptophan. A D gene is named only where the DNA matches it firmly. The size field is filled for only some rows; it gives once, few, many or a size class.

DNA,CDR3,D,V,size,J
TGTGCCAGCAGCTCCCCGTTTAAAATGAACACTGAAGCTTTCTTT,CASSSPFKMNTEAFF,-,TRBV11-2,-,TRBJ1-1
TGCGCCAGCAGTCAATCATATCACGGCAGGTTCGGTGGGGCCAACGTCCTGACTTTC,CASSQSYHGRFGGANVLTF,-,TRBV23-1,-,TRBJ2-6
TGTGCCAGCAGCTCGGGACTAGGCCACAATGAGCAGTTCTTC,CASSSGLGHNEQFF,TRBD2,TRBV9,-,TRBJ2-1
TGCGCCAGCAGCTACGACGGGAGAAACGAGCAGTACTTC,CASSYDGRNEQYF,-,TRBV5-1,-,TRBJ2-7
TGTGCCAGCAGAGCTGGGGCGGCCGGCTCTGGGGCCAACGTCCTGACTTTC,CASRAGAAGSGANVLTF,-,TRBV5-5,-,TRBJ2-6
TGTGCCAGCAGCTCCACACCGCCAGGGGGAGTCACAGATACGCAGTATTTT,CASSSTPPGGVTDTQYF,-,TRBV21-1,-,TRBJ2-3
TGTGCCAGCAGCCCGGGACTTCTCAAGAAACCCACCTACAATGAGCAGTTCTTC,CASSPGLLKKPTYNEQFF,-,TRBV5-6,-,TRBJ2-1
TGTGCCTGGAGTACAGGGTATACTGAAGCTTTCTTT,CAWSTGYTEAFF,-,TRBV30,-,TRBJ1-1
TGTGCCAGTAGTGAGACAGGGTGGGACGAGCAGTACTTC,CASSETGWDEQYF,TRBD1,TRBV19,-,TRBJ2-7
TGTGCCAGCACCATACCCGACAGCTCTGGAAACACCATATATTTT,CASTIPDSSGNTIYF,-,TRBV28,-,TRBJ1-3
TGCGCCAGCAGCCCAGCCAGGGAGGCCTACGAGCAGTACTTC,CASSPAREAYEQYF,-,TRBV5-1,few,TRBJ2-7
TGTGCCACCAGCAGAGGGGCCGCAGGGGCCTCCTACGAGCAGTACTTC,CATSRGAAGASYEQYF,-,TRBV15,-,TRBJ2-7
TGTGCCAGCAGCCCGGGACTCTTCTACGAGCAGTACTTC,CASSPGLFYEQYF,-,TRBV27,-,TRBJ2-7
TGTGCCAGCAGTTTTGGAAAAATAGCGGCGAGTGGCTACACCTTC,CASSFGKIAASGYTF,-,TRBV27,few,TRBJ1-2
TGTGCCAGCTCACCGTCGACAGGTTACGAGCAGTACTTC,CASSPSTGYEQYF,-,TRBV18,-,TRBJ2-7
TGTGCCAGCAGTGGTAGTAGGGGCAGCACTGAAGCTTTCTTT,CASSGSRGSTEAFF,-,TRBV2,-,TRBJ1-1
TGTGCCAGCAGTGGTCTAGCGGGAGGAGTTGAGCAGTTCTTC,CASSGLAGGVEQFF,TRBD2,TRBV25-1,-,TRBJ2-1
TGTGCCAGCAGTGAAGGTACTAGCGGGAGTTCCGAGCAGTACTTC,CASSEGTSGSSEQYF,TRBD2,TRBV6-1,-,TRBJ2-7
TGCGCCAGCAGCTTGGGACTAGCGGTACAAGAGACCCAGTACTTC,CASSLGLAVQETQYF,TRBD2,TRBV5-1,-,TRBJ2-5
TGTGCCACAAGGGACAGGGGTGGCACCGGGGAGCTGTTTTTT,CATRDRGGTGELFF,TRBD1,TRBV15,-,TRBJ2-2
TGTGCCAGCAGCTTTGTAGCGGGATTGGCCGGGGAGCTGTTTTTT,CASSFVAGLAGELFF,TRBD2,TRBV7-9,-,TRBJ2-2
TGCGCCACCCGAAGGGGGCCCGGGAACACTGAAGCTTTCTTT,CATRRGPGNTEAFF,TRBD1,TRBV4-1,-,TRBJ1-1
TGTGCCAGCAGCTTGCGTGGCGAAAAACTGTTTTTT,CASSLRGEKLFF,-,TRBV5-8,-,TRBJ1-4
TGTGCCAGCAGCCCCAATAAGGGGTGGGGCAGAAACTCCTACGAGCAGTACTTC,CASSPNKGWGRNSYEQYF,-,TRBV13,-,TRBJ2-7
TGTGCCAGCAGTTTAGCCGGGACACCAGCCTACGAGCAGTACTTC,CASSLAGTPAYEQYF,-,TRBV28,-,TRBJ2-7
TGTGCCAGTAGTACGAGGGACCAGGGGAATGAAAAACTGTTTTTT,CASSTRDQGNEKLFF,-,TRBV19,-,TRBJ1-4
TGCGCCAGCGGTCCGGGACAGGGCACTGAAGCTTTCTTT,CASGPGQGTEAFF,TRBD1,TRBV10-2,-,TRBJ1-1
TGTGCCAGCAGCTTAACCCGGGAGGGCTACAATGAGCAGTTCTTC,CASSLTREGYNEQFF,TRBD2,TRBV11-2,-,TRBJ2-1
TGTGCCAGCAGCGGTACTGACAGGGGTTGGGAGCAGTACTTC,CASSGTDRGWEQYF,TRBD1,TRBV7-9,-,TRBJ2-7
TGTGCCACCAGCAGTACAATGCGGGACGGGGATGCAACTAATGAAAAACTGTTTTTT,CATSSTMRDGDATNEKLFF,-,TRBV15,-,TRBJ1-4
TGTGCCAGCAGGGTTCAGGGGGGTGGCTACGAGCAGTACTTC,CASRVQGGGYEQYF,-,TRBV7-2,-,TRBJ2-7
TGCGCCAGCAGCTTGGAAGGGGTTTCTGGAAACACCATATATTTT,CASSLEGVSGNTIYF,-,TRBV5-1,-,TRBJ1-3
TGCGCCAGCTTTATGGGACAGCGGATCTCTGGGGCCAACGTCCTGACTTTC,CASFMGQRISGANVLTF,TRBD1,TRBV5-1,-,TRBJ2-6
TGCAGCGTTGGGGCTAGCGGGGGGGACAATGAGCAGTTCTTC,CSVGASGGDNEQFF,TRBD2,TRBV29-1,-,TRBJ2-1
TGCGCCAGCAGCCAACTTAGCGGGGCCTACGAGCAGTACTTC,CASSQLSGAYEQYF,TRBD2,TRBV4-1,-,TRBJ2-7
TGTGCCAGCAGCATCGGGGGGGAGTTGACCTGGGAGCTGTTTTTT,CASSIGGELTWELFF,TRBD2,TRBV5-4,-,TRBJ2-2
TGTGCCAGCAGTTTCAGACAGGGGGCCATAGATACGCAGTATTTT,CASSFRQGAIDTQYF,TRBD1,TRBV27,-,TRBJ2-3
TGCGCCAGCAGCTTGATGGACAGGACGTACAATGAGCAGTTCTTC,CASSLMDRTYNEQFF,TRBD1,TRBV5-1,-,TRBJ2-1
TGTGCCAGCAGCCAAGGGACAGGGGGCGGCTACGAGCAGTACTTC,CASSQGTGGGYEQYF,TRBD1,TRBV4-2,once,TRBJ2-7
TGTGCCAGCAGCTTAGCACGAACTAGCGGGAGTGGGGGGTATGAGCAGTTCTTC,CASSLARTSGSGGYEQFF,TRBD2,TRBV7-2,once,TRBJ2-1
TGTGCCAGCAGCCCCGGTAGGGAGGGCACCGGGGAGCTGTTTTTT,CASSPGREGTGELFF,TRBD2,TRBV6-6,-,TRBJ2-2
TGTGCCTGGATGAGGGGGGGATGGTGGCGTGGCTACACCTTC,CAWMRGGWWRGYTF,-,TRBV30,once,TRBJ1-2
TGCGCCAGCAGCATCGAGGAGAAAGGGACCCAGTACTTC,CASSIEEKGTQYF,-,TRBV5-1,-,TRBJ2-5
TGTGCCAGTAGCATCAACCCGGGACAGGGGTACTACGAGCAGTACTTC,CASSINPGQGYYEQYF,TRBD1,TRBV19,-,TRBJ2-7
TGTGCCAGCAGCTTACTGGACAGGGGAGGTTCTGGGGCCAACGTCCTGACTTTC,CASSLLDRGGSGANVLTF,TRBD1,TRBV5-6,-,TRBJ2-6
TGTGCCAGCAGTTTGAAAGCGGGAGGACAGACCCAGTACTTC,CASSLKAGGQTQYF,TRBD2,TRBV27,once,TRBJ2-5
TGTGCCAGCCATCGGGGGAACTATGAAAAACTGTTTTTT,CASHRGNYEKLFF,-,TRBV6-1,-,TRBJ1-4
TGTGCCAGCAGTGGTGGGGGGGACAACCCGAGCTCCTACAATGAGCAGTTCTTC,CASSGGGDNPSSYNEQFF,-,TRBV2,-,TRBJ2-1
TGTGCCAGCAGCTCGACTAGCGGGTACGAGCAGTACTTC,CASSSTSGYEQYF,TRBD2,TRBV5-6,once,TRBJ2-7
TGCAGTGCTACAGGCGTGGAGACCCAGTACTTC,CSATGVETQYF,-,TRBV20-1,-,TRBJ2-5
TGTGCCAGCTCACAGGGGGGGAATGAGCAGTTCTTC,CASSQGGNEQFF,-,TRBV18,-,TRBJ2-1
TGTGCCAGTAAGGACAGGACGTATACAGATACGCAGTATTTT,CASKDRTYTDTQYF,TRBD1,TRBV19,-,TRBJ2-3
TGTGCCAGCTCACCAATGGAGACGACTGAGCTGTTTTTT,CASSPMETTELFF,-,TRBV18,-,TRBJ2-2
TGTGCCAGCAGCCCAAGACTAGCGGGAGAATTAATGGACTTCAATGAGCAGTTCTTC,CASSPRLAGELMDFNEQFF,TRBD2,TRBV11-3,-,TRBJ2-1